This T cell receptor beta chain appears in the sequencing data of a study of CD8 T cells in ankylosing spondylitis. Whole-study findings and limits: For ankylosing spondylitis blood, a TCR beta motif of seven to nine highly homologous variants appeared characteristic.

Germline V gives CDR1 MNHNS, CDR2 SASEGT. V shed 5 bases and J shed 6 bases, with 11 bases lying between them. The CDR3 sequence is 13 residues long. With respect to this clonotype: Its antigen is undetermined.

From the 5' RACE reads, TCRdb called clonotypes with MiXCR, one entry per CDR3 protein. The sample yields around 150,000 distinct CDR3 sequences, roughly 11% seen once. The chain combines TRBV6-1 with TRBJ1-5; tentative D call: TRBD1 (6 bases). The sequence derives from a male donor with ankylosing spondylitis or in good health (not recorded which). Input material: blood, either unsorted or a sorted T cell fraction (not recorded which). The chain's CDR3 is CASSSQGIQPQHF. In DNA, the CDR3 is TGTGCCAGCAGTTCACAGGGAATTCAGCCCCAGCATTTT.